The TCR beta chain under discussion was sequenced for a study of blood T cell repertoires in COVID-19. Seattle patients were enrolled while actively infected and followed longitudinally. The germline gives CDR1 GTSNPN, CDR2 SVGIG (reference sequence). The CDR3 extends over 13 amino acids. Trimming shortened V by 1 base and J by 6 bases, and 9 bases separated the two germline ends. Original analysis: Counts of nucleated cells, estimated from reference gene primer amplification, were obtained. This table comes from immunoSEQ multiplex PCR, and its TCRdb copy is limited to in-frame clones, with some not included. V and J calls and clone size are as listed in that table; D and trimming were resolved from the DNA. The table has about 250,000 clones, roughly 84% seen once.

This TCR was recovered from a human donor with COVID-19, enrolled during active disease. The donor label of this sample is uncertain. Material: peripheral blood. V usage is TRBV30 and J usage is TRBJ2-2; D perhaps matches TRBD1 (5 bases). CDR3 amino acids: CAWSATGPGELFF. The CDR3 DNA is TGTGCCTGGAGTGCCACAGGACCCGGGGAGCTGTTTTTT.